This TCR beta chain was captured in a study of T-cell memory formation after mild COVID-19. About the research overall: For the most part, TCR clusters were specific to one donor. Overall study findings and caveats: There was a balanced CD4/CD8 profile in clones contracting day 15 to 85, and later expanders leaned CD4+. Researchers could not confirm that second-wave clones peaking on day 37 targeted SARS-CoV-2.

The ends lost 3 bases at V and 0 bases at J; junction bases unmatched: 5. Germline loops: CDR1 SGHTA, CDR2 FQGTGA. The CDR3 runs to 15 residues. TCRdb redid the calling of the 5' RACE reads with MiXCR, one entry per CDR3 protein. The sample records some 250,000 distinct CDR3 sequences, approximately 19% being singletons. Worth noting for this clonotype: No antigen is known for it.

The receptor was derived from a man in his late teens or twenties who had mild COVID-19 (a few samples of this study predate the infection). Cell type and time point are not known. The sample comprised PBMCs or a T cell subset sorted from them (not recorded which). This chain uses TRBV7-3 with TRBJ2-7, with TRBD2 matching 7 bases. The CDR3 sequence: CASSFYGGSSYEQYF. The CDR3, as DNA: TGTGCCAGCAGCTTTTACGGGGGGAGCTCCTACGAGCAGTACTTC.